This TCR beta chain stems from a study of blood T cells in healthy people across ages. Overall study findings and caveats: Per million T cells, the diversity of TCR beta decreased roughly linearly as age advanced.

The use of a sample-barcoded 5' primer and a J-beta primer mix characterized a second PCR of roughly 6 to 11 cycles. A single record per CDR3 protein comes from TCRdb applying MiXCR to the 5' RACE reads. The data hold roughly 1,100,000 distinct CDR3 sequences, with about 23% observed a single time. Donation came from healthy Caucasian individuals in Russia who were aged 6 to 90. Extracted total RNA amounted to at least 5 micrograms for each sample. CDR3 length: 14 amino acids. Unmatched junction bases numbered 6, after V lost 5 bases and J lost 7 bases. Germline V lookup: CDR1 WSHSY, CDR2 SAAADI. This clonotype was seen a handful of times. What it recognizes is unknown. This sample also appeared in a second study, on T cells of mothers and their children. In that study: Extraction yielded RNA that went, in full, into cDNA synthesis at around 1.5 ug per 15 ul.

The clonotype originates from a girl aged 2 to 9 in good health. Sequencing used blood. This sequence joins TRBV10-2 and TRBJ2-2, with 8 bases aligning to TRBD2. The CDR3 DNA follows: TGCGCCAGCAGTCCGACTAGCGCGGACGGGGAGCTGTTTTTT. Protein sequence: CASSPTSADGELFF.